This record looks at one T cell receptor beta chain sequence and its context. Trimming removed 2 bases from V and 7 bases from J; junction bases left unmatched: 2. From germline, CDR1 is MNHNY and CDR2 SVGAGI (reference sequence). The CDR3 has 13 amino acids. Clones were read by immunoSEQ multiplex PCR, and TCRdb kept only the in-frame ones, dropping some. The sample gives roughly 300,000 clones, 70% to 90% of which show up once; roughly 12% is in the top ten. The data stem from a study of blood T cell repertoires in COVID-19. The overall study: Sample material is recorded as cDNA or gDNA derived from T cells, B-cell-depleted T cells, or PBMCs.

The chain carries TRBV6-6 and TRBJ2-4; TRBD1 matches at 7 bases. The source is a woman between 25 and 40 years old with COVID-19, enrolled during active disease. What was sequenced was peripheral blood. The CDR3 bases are TGTGCCAGCAGTTACGACAGGGCCAACATTCAGTACTTC. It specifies CASSYDRANIQYF.